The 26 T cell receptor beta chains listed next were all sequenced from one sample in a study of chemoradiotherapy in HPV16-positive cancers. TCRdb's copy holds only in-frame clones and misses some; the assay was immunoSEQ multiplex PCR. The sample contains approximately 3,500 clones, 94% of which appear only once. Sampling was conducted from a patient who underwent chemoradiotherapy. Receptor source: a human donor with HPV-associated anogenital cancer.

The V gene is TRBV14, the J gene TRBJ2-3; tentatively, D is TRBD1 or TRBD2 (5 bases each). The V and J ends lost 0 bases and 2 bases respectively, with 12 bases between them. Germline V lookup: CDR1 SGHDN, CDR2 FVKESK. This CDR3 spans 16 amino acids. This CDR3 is CASSQDVGTSTDTQYF. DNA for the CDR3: TGTGCCAGCAGCCAAGATGTGGGGACCTCCACAGATACGCAGTATTTT.

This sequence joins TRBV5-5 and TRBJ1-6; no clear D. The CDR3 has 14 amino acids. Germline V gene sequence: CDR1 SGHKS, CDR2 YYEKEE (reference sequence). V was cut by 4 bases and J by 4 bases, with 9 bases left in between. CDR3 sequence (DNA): TGTGCCAGCAGCGAAATAGGATATAATTCACCCCTCCACTTT. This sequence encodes CASSEIGYNSPLHF. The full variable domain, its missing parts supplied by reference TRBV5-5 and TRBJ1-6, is DAGVTQSPTHLIKTRGQQVTLRCSPISGHKSVSWYQQVLGQGPQFIFQYYEKEERGRGNFPDRFSARQFPNYSSELNVNALLLGDSALYLCASSEIGYNSPLHFGNGTRLTVT.

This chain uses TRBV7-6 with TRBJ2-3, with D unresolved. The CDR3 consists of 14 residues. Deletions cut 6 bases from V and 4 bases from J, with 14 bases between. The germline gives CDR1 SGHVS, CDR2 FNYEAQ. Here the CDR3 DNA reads TGTGCCAGCAGTGGTGTAGGGCCGGCAGATACGCAGTATTTT. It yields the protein CASSGVGPADTQYF.

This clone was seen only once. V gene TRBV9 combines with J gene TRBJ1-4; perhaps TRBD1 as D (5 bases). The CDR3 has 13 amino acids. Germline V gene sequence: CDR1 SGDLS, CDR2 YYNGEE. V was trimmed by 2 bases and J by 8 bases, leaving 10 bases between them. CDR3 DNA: TGTGCCAGCAGCGTGGGGCAGGACGAAAAACTGTTTTTT. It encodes CASSVGQDEKLFF.

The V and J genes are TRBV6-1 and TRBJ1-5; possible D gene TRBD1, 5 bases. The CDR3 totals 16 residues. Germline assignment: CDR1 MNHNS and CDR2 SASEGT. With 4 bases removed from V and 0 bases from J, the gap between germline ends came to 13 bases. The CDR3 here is CASSALPGDSNQPQHF. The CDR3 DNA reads TGTGCCAGCAGTGCCCTTCCGGGGGATAGCAATCAGCCCCAGCATTTT.

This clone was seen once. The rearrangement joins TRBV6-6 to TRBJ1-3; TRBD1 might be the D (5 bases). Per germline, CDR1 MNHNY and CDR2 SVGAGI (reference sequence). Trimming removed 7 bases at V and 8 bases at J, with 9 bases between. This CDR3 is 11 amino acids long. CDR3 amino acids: CASTQGDTIYF. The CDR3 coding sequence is TGTGCCAGCACCCAAGGGGACACCATATATTTT.

The CDR3 DNA follows: TGTGCCAGCAGCTTAGCGTCGGACAGGTACTACGAGCAGTACTTC. Protein: CASSLASDRYYEQYF. The chain is built from TRBV7-6 and TRBJ2-7; 7 bases agree with TRBD1. Germline loops: CDR1 SGHVS, CDR2 FNYEAQ. The CDR3 is 15 amino acids. With 0 bases clipped from V and 3 bases from J, the junction kept 5 bases outside the gene matches. Filled out from reference TRBV7-6 and TRBJ2-7, the complete variable domain reads GAGVSQSPRYKVTKRGQDVALRCDPISGHVSLYWYRQALGQGPEFLTYFNYEAQQDKSGLPNDRFSAERPEGSISTLTIQRTEQRDSAMYRCASSLASDRYYEQYFGPGTRLTVT.

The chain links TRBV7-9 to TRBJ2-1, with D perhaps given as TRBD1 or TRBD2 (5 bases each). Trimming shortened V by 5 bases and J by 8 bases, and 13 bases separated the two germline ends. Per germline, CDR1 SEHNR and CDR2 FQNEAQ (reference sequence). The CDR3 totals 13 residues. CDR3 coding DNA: TGTGCCAGCAGCCGGGACCCGGGCGATGAGCAGTTCTTC. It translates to CASSRDPGDEQFF. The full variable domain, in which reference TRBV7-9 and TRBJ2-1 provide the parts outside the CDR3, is DTGVSQNPRHKITKRGQNVTFRCDPISEHNRLYWYRQTLGQGPEFLTYFQNEAQLEKSRLLSDRFSAERPKGSFSTLEIQRTEQGDSAMYLCASSRDPGDEQFFGPGTRLTVL.

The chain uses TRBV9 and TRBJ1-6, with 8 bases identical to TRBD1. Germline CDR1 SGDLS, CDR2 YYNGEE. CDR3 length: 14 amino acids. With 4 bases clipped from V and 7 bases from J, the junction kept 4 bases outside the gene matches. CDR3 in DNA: TGTGCCAGCAGCCAGGGACAGGAGAATTCACCCCTCCACTTT. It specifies CASSQGQENSPLHF. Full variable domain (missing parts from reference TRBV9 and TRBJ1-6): DSGVTQTPKHLITATGQRVTLRCSPRSGDLSVYWYQQSLDQGLQFLIQYYNGEERAKGNILERFSAQQFPDLHSELNLSSLELGDSALYFCASSQGQENSPLHFGNGTRLTVT.

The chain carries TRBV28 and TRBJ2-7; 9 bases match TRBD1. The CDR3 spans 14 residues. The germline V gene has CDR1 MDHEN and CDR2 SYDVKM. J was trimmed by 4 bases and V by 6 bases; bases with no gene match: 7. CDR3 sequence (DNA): TGTGCCAGCAGGTCCGGGACAGGGAGTTACGAGCAGTACTTC. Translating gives CASRSGTGSYEQYF. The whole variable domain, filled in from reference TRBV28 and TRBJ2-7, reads DVKVTQSSRYLVKRTGEKVFLECVQDMDHENMFWYRQDPGLGLRLIYFSYDVKMKEKGDIPEGYSVSREKKERFSLILESASTNQTSMYLCASRSGTGSYEQYFGPGTRLTVT.

DNA of the CDR3: TGCGCCAGCAGCTTGTGGGGCAGAAAAGAGACCCAGTACTTC. Its protein is CASSLWGRKETQYF. J is TRBJ2-5 and V is TRBV5-1, with a possible D match to TRBD1 (5 bases). Per the germline V gene, CDR1 is SGHRS and CDR2 is YFSETQ. V lost 1 base, J lost 3 bases, and 10 bases lay in between. The CDR3 spans 14 residues.

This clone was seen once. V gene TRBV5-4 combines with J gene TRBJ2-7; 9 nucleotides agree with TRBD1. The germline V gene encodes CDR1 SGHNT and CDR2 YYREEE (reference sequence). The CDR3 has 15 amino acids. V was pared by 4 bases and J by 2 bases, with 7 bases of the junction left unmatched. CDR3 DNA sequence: TGTGCCAGCAGCATCCGGGACAGGGCTACCTACGAGCAGTACTTC. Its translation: CASSIRDRATYEQYF.

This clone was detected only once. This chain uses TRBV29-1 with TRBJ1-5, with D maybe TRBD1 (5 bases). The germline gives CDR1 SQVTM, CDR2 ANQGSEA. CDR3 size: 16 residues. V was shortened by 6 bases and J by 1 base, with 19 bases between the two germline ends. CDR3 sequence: CSVDYGGAGSNQPQHF. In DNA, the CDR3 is TGCAGCGTCGACTATGGAGGGGCAGGAAGCAATCAGCCCCAGCATTTT.

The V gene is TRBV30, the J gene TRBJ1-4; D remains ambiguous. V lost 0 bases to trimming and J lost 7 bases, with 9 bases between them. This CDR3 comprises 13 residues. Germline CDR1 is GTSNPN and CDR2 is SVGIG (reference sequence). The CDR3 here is CAWSVADGEKLFF. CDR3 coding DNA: TGTGCCTGGAGTGTGGCGGACGGTGAAAAACTGTTTTTT.

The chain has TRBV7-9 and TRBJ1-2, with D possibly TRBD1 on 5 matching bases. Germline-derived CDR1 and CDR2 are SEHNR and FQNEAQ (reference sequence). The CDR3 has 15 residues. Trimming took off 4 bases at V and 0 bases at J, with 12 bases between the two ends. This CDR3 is CASSWGLPSNYGYTF. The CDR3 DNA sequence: TGTGCCAGCAGCTGGGGGTTGCCGTCTAACTATGGCTACACCTTC.

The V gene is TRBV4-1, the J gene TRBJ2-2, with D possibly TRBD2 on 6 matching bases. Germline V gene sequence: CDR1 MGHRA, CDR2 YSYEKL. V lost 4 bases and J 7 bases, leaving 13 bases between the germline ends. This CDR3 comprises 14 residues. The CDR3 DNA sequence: TGCGCCAGCAGCCTTCCGGGGGAAGGCGGGGAGCTGTTTTTT. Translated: CASSLPGEGGELFF.

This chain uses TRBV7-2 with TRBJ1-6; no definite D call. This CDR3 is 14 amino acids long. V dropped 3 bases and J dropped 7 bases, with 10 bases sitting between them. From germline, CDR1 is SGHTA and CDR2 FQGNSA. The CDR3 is CASSFQVDNSPLHF. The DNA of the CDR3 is TGTGCCAGCAGCTTTCAGGTAGACAATTCACCCCTCCACTTT.

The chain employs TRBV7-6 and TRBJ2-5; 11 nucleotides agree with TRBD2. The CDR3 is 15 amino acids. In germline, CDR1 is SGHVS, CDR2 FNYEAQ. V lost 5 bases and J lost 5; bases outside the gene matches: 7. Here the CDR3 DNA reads TGTGCCAGCAGCCTACCTAGCGGGGGGATGGAGACCCAGTACTTC. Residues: CASSLPSGGMETQYF.

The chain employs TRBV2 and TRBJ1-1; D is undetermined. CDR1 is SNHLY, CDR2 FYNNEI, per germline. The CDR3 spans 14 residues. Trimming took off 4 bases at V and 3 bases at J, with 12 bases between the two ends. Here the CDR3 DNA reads TGTGCCAGCAGTGTTTACAGTCCGGACACTGAAGCTTTCTTT. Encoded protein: CASSVYSPDTEAFF.

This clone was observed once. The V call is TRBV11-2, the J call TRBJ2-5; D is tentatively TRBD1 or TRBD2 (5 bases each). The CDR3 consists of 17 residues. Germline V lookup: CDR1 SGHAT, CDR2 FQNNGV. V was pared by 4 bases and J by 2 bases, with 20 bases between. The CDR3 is CASSYQGRESYQETQYF. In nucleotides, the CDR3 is TGTGCCAGCAGCTATCAGGGCCGGGAATCATATCAAGAGACCCAGTACTTC.

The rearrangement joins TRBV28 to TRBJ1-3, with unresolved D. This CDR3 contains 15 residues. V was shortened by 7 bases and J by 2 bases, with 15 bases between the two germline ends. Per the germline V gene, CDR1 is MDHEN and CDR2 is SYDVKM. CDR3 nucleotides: TGTGCCAGCACCCCAGGAGGAGTTCCTGGAAACACCATATATTTT. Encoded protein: CASTPGGVPGNTIYF.

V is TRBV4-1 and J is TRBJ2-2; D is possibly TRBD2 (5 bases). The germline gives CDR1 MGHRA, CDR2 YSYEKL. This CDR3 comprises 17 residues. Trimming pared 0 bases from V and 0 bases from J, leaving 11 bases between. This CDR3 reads CASSQERGLANTGELFF. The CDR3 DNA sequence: TGCGCCAGCAGCCAAGAAAGAGGGCTAGCGAACACCGGGGAGCTGTTTTTT.

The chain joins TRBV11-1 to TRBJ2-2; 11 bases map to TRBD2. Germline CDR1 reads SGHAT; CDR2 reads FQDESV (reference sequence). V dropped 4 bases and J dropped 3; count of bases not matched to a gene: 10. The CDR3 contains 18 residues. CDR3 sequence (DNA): TGTGCCAGCAGCTCGACCATGTTAGCGGGGGGGGACACCGGGGAGCTGTTTTTT. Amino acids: CASSSTMLAGGDTGELFF.

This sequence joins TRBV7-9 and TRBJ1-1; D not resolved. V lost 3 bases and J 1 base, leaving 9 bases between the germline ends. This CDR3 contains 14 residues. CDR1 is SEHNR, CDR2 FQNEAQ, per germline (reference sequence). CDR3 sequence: CASSFPEGNTEAFF. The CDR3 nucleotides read TGTGCCAGCAGCTTTCCCGAGGGGAACACTGAAGCTTTCTTT.

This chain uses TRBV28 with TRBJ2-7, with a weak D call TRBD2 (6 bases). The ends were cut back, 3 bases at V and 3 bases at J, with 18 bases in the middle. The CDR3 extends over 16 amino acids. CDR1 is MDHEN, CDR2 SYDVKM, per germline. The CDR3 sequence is CASSLVSGGLGYEQYF. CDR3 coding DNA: TGTGCCAGCAGTTTGGTCAGTGGAGGGCTGGGCTACGAGCAGTACTTC. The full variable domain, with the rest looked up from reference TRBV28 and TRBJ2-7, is DVKVTQSSRYLVKRTGEKVFLECVQDMDHENMFWYRQDPGLGLRLIYFSYDVKMKEKGDIPEGYSVSREKKERFSLILESASTNQTSMYLCASSLVSGGLGYEQYFGPGTRLTVT.

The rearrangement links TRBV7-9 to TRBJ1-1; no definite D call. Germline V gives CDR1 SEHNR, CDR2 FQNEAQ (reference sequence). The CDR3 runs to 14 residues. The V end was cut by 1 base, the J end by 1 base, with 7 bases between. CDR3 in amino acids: CASSLGTPNTEAFF. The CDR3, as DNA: TGTGCCAGCAGCTTAGGTACCCCGAACACTGAAGCTTTCTTT.